These 28 T cell receptor beta chains came from one sample sequenced in a study of blood T cell repertoires in COVID-19. Clones were read by immunoSEQ multiplex PCR, and TCRdb kept only the in-frame ones, dropping some. The table shows about 210,000 clones, with about 84% occurring only once. The sequencing input was peripheral blood. The origin of the receptors is a human donor in a cohort sampled during active COVID-19.

The chain combines TRBV4-1 with TRBJ1-2, with 9 bases that match TRBD1. The length of the CDR3 is 16 residues. CDR1 is MGHRA and CDR2 is YSYEKL in the germline V gene. V shed 3 bases and J 2 bases; nucleotides not matched to a gene: 7. This chain's CDR3 is CASSQNSGQGNYGYTF. In DNA, the CDR3 is TGCGCCAGCAGCCAGAATTCCGGACAGGGGAACTATGGCTACACCTTC.

This chain connects TRBV9 to TRBJ2-1; 7 nucleotides align to TRBD2. CDR3 length: 13 residues. CDR1 and CDR2 from the germline V gene are SGDLS and YYNGEE. The V gene end was trimmed by 6 bases and the J gene end by 5 bases; junction bases not matched to a gene: 5. The DNA of the CDR3 is TGTGCCAGCAACCCCGGACTAGACAATGAGCAGTTCTTC. This gives the protein CASNPGLDNEQFF.

The chain employs TRBV9 and TRBJ2-3; D is unresolved. Trimming shortened V by 1 base and J by 0 bases, and 9 bases separated the two germline ends. Germline V gives CDR1 SGDLS, CDR2 YYNGEE. This CDR3 is built from 15 residues. CDR3 sequence (DNA): TGTGCCAGCAGCGTAATCGGTGCTAGCACAGATACGCAGTATTTT. The encoded protein is CASSVIGASTDTQYF.

V usage is TRBV12-3 or TRBV12-4 and J usage is TRBJ1-1; TRBD1 matches at 7 bases. The V and J ends lost 6 bases and 2 bases, in that order; junction bases with no gene match: 3. CDR3 size: 13 residues. The CDR3 here is CASRGQFNTEAFF. CDR3 in DNA: TGTGCCAGCAGGGGACAGTTTAACACTGAAGCTTTCTTT.

The chain has TRBV5-4 and TRBJ2-3; 7 bases fit TRBD2. V dropped 7 bases and J dropped 6; count of bases not matched to a gene: 14. The germline CDR1 and CDR2 sequences are SGHNT and YYREEE (reference sequence). There are 15 residues in the CDR3. CDR3 DNA: TGTGCCAGCGGGGTAGGGTCTAGCGGCAGGGATACGCAGTATTTT. Translation: CASGVGSSGRDTQYF. The full variable domain, rest sourced from reference TRBV5-4 and TRBJ2-3, is ETGVTQSPTHLIKTRGQQVTLRCSSQSGHNTVSWYQQALGQGPQFIFQYYREEENGRGNFPPRFSGLQFPNYSSELNVNALELDDSALYLCASGVGSSGRDTQYFGPGTRLTVL.

J is TRBJ1-5 and V is TRBV6-5; D might be TRBD1 (5 bases). Trimming cost V 4 bases and J 11 bases, with 12 bases left between them. Germline CDR1 MNHEY, CDR2 SVGAGI. The CDR3 spans 12 residues. CDR3: CASSSAGAAQHF. For the CDR3, the DNA is TGTGCCAGCAGTTCCGCTGGGGCGGCCCAGCATTTT.

The chain links TRBV9 to TRBJ1-2; D is ambiguous. Germline V gene lookup returns CDR1 SGDLS and CDR2 YYNGEE. V was cut by 0 bases and J by 2 bases, with 8 bases left in between. There are 14 residues in the CDR3. CDR3 DNA sequence: TGTGCCAGCAGCGTAGGGGCCGACAACTATGGCTACACCTTC. It encodes CASSVGADNYGYTF.

V gene TRBV6-5 combines with J gene TRBJ1-1; TRBD1 might be the D (6 bases). V dropped 2 bases and J dropped 1 base, with 8 bases sitting between them. The length of the CDR3 is 14 residues. CDR1 is MNHEY, CDR2 SVGAGI, per germline. In DNA form, the CDR3 reads TGTGCCAGCAGTTACCAGGGACAGAACACTGAAGCTTTCTTT. Its protein is CASSYQGQNTEAFF.

There are a few counts of this clone. The rearrangement uses TRBV11-3 and TRBJ2-2, with TRBD2 matching 7 bases. V was pared by 1 base and J by 2 bases, with 7 bases of the junction left unmatched. The CDR3 length is 17 residues. Germline lookup yields CDR1 SGHNT and CDR2 YENEEA. The CDR3 DNA reads as TGTGCCAGCAGCTTAGGGGCTAGCGGCTTTAACACCGGGGAGCTGTTTTTT. Its translation: CASSLGASGFNTGELFF.

As for this clone: One junction end does not reproduce the germline sequence, and a read error may be involved. The chain has TRBV10-3 and TRBJ2-3, with 10 nucleotides matching TRBD1. The CDR3 consists of 21 residues. In germline, CDR1 is ENHRY, CDR2 SYGVKD. CDR3 coding DNA: TGTGCCATCAGGGAGTCCCGCGGGACAGGGGATAGACTCCCGGTGGTTCCCACGCAGTATTTT. Its translation is CAIRESRGTGDRLPVVPTQYF.

The chain joins TRBV5-4 to TRBJ1-4; D not resolved. The germline V and J ends were trimmed by 5 bases and 6 bases, with 14 bases remaining between them. The germline gives CDR1 SGHNT, CDR2 YYREEE (reference sequence). The CDR3 spans 14 residues. CDR3 protein: CASSKKAGDEKLFF. DNA for the CDR3: TGTGCCAGCAGTAAGAAGGCGGGTGATGAAAAACTGTTTTTT.

The sample holds a few counts of this clone. The J gene is TRBJ2-7, the V gene TRBV2, with unresolved D. CDR1 and CDR2 from the germline V gene are SNHLY and FYNNEI. This CDR3 is built from 13 residues. V was pared by 3 bases and J by 8 bases, with 14 bases between. The CDR3 nucleotides read TGTGCCAGCAGTGATGCATCGGGTACGAAGCAGTACTTC. As protein: CASSDASGTKQYF.

This chain connects TRBV7-9 to TRBJ2-7, with D maybe TRBD2 (5 bases). The CDR3 consists of 17 residues. The germline gives CDR1 SEHNR, CDR2 FQNEAQ (reference sequence). Trimming removed 2 bases at V and 0 bases at J, with 17 bases between. The CDR3 DNA sequence: TGTGCCAGCAGCTTACCCGAGGGCAGAAAAACCTCCTACGAGCAGTACTTC. It codes for CASSLPEGRKTSYEQYF.

The gene calls are TRBV6-1 and TRBJ1-5, with D hard to call. Germline V gene sequence: CDR1 MNHNS, CDR2 SASEGT. CDR3 length: 14 amino acids. V lost 1 base, J lost 3 bases, and 7 bases lay in between. CDR3 DNA sequence: TGTGCCAGCAGTGAAGTACAATTCAATCAGCCCCAGCATTTT. It translates to CASSEVQFNQPQHF.

This chain links TRBV6-2 or TRBV6-3 with TRBJ1-5; TRBD1 might be the D (6 bases). Trimming took 0 bases from V and 2 from J, leaving 23 bases between them. Germline V gene lookup returns CDR1 MNHEY and CDR2 SVGEGT. This CDR3 is 20 amino acids long. The CDR3 spells CASSYSPLDRRIDGNQPQHF. The CDR3, as DNA: TGTGCCAGCAGTTACTCGCCCTTAGACAGGCGGATTGATGGCAATCAGCCCCAGCATTTT.

The rearrangement links TRBV3-1 (or the pseudogene TRBV3-2) to TRBJ2-7, with a weak D call TRBD2 (5 bases). V lost 0 bases, J lost 1 base, and 16 bases lay in between. There are 17 residues in the CDR3. The V gene's germline CDR1 is LGHDT and CDR2 YNNKEL (reference sequence). CDR3: CASSQDPWGAASYEQYF. The CDR3 coding sequence is TGTGCCAGCAGCCAAGATCCGTGGGGAGCGGCATCCTACGAGCAGTACTTC.

This sequence joins TRBV19 and TRBJ2-3; TRBD1 aligns across 9 bases. This CDR3 spans 15 amino acids. V lost 3 bases and J lost 3; bases outside the gene matches: 4. The germline CDR1 and CDR2 sequences are LNHDA and SQIVND (reference sequence). CDR3 nucleotides: TGTGCCAGTAGTATGCCCGGGACAGGGACAGATACGCAGTATTTT. Translating gives CASSMPGTGTDTQYF.

This chain connects TRBV3-1 (or the pseudogene TRBV3-2) to TRBJ2-2; maybe TRBD2 (6 bases). The CDR3 is made up of 16 amino acids. Germline assignment: CDR1 LGHDT and CDR2 YNNKEL (reference sequence). The V end lost 0 bases, the J end lost 0 bases, and 8 bases lay between the germline ends. The CDR3: CASSQDTGANTGELFF. The DNA for the CDR3 is TGTGCCAGCAGCCAAGATACGGGGGCGAACACCGGGGAGCTGTTTTTT.

This clone occurred a few times. The chain couples TRBV2 to TRBJ2-7; TRBD1 agrees at 11 bases. The CDR3 has 14 residues. Germline CDR1 and CDR2: SNHLY and FYNNEI. V was pared by 6 bases and J by 4 bases, with 5 bases of the junction left unmatched. The CDR3 DNA sequence: TGTGCCAGCAGAGGGGGACAGGGGGTATACGAGCAGTACTTC. Translating it yields CASRGGQGVYEQYF.

This clone was picked up one time. CDR3 nucleotide sequence: TGCGCCAGCAGTGAGGCGGTAGACACTGAAGCTTTCTTT. This gives the protein CASSEAVDTEAFF. The V gene is TRBV10-2, the J gene TRBJ1-1, with D unresolved. CDR3 length: 13 residues. From germline, CDR1 is WSHSY and CDR2 SAAADI. Trimming removed 2 bases from V and 3 bases from J, with 7 bases in between.

The CDR3 reads CASSEGGGETQYF. In nucleotides, the CDR3 is TGCGCCAGCAGTGAGGGGGGCGGTGAGACCCAGTACTTC. The chain joins TRBV10-2 to TRBJ2-5, with D tentatively TRBD1 (6 bases). Germline CDR1 reads WSHSY; CDR2 reads SAAADI. CDR3 length: 13 residues. Trimming shortened V by 2 bases and J by 5 bases, and 9 bases separated the two germline ends.

The rearrangement uses TRBV7-3 and TRBJ1-1; D gene ambiguous. Germline V CDR1 and CDR2: SGHTA, FQGTGA. V was clipped by 2 bases and J by 3 bases, with 10 bases between them. This CDR3 spans 14 amino acids. The CDR3 spells CASSLYGGDTEAFF. DNA of the CDR3: TGTGCCAGCAGCTTATACGGAGGAGACACTGAAGCTTTCTTT.

The chain couples TRBV5-1 to TRBJ1-1; D is undetermined. V was cut by 4 bases and J by 1 base, with 8 bases left in between. The CDR3 length is 13 residues. Germline assignment: CDR1 SGHRS and CDR2 YFSETQ. The CDR3 loop reads CASSTRENTEAFF. CDR3 nucleotide sequence: TGCGCCAGCAGCACCCGGGAGAACACTGAAGCTTTCTTT.

V and J are TRBV19 and TRBJ1-4; 8 bases are a match to TRBD1. Germline V gives CDR1 LNHDA, CDR2 SQIVND (reference sequence). This CDR3 has 15 residues. V gave up 7 bases and J gave up 7 bases; unmatched junction bases: 11. CDR3 in DNA: TGTGCCAGTAATCTCGACAGGGGAGGGAGTGAAAAACTGTTTTTT. It encodes CASNLDRGGSEKLFF.

The chain links TRBV28 to TRBJ1-1; no clear D gene. Germline V gene data show CDR1 as MDHEN and CDR2 as SYDVKM. V lost 9 bases and J 3 bases, leaving 11 bases between the germline ends. This CDR3 comprises 12 residues. CDR3 sequence: CASNSADTEAFF. Here the CDR3 DNA reads TGTGCCAGTAACAGTGCTGACACTGAAGCTTTCTTT.

This rearrangement joins TRBV7-9 to TRBJ2-2, with D maybe TRBD1 (6 bases). The germline V gene has CDR1 SEHNR and CDR2 FQNEAQ (reference sequence). The CDR3 contains 12 residues. V was clipped by 9 bases and J by 4 bases, with 9 bases between them. The CDR3 spells CASADSTGELFF. For the CDR3, the DNA is TGTGCCAGTGCGGACAGCACCGGGGAGCTGTTTTTT.

About this clone itself: Other DNA sequences of this sample code for an identical CDR3. The rearrangement uses TRBV12-3 or TRBV12-4 and TRBJ1-2, with 7 bases fitting TRBD1. Trimming took 3 bases from V and 3 from J; bases not matched to a gene: 1. This CDR3 is built from 13 residues. The CDR3 loop reads CASSFTGDYGYTF. The DNA of the CDR3 is TGTGCCAGCAGTTTTACAGGGGACTATGGCTACACCTTC.

The chain has TRBV7-2 and TRBJ2-3, with D unclear. The CDR3 spans 13 residues. Germline CDR1 and CDR2: SGHTA and FQGNSA. With 5 bases removed from V and 4 bases from J, the gap between germline ends came to 10 bases. The chain's CDR3 is CASSARWADTQYF. The DNA of the CDR3 is TGTGCCAGCAGCGCTAGATGGGCAGATACGCAGTATTTT.